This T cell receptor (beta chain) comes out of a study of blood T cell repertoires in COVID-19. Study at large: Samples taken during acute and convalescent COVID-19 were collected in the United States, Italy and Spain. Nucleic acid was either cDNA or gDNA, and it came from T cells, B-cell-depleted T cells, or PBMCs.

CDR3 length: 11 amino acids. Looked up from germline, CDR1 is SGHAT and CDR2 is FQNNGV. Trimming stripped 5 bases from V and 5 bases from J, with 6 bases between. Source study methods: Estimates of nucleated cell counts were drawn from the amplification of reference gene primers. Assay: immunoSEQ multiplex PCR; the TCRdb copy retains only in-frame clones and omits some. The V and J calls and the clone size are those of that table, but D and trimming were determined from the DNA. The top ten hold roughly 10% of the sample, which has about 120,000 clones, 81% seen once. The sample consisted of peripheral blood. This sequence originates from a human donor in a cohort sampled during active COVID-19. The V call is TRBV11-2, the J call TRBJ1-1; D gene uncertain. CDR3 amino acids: CASSRATEAFF. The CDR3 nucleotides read TGTGCCAGCAGCCGAGCGACTGAAGCTTTCTTT.